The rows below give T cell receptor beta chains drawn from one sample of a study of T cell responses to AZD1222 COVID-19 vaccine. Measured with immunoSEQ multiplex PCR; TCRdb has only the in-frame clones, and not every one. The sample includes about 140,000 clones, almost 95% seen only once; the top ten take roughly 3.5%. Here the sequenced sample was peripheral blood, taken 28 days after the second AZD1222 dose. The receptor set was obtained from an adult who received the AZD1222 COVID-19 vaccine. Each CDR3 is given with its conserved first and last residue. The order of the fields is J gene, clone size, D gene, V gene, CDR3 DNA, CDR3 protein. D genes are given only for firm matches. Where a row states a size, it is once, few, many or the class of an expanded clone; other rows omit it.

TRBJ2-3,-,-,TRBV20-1,TGCAGTGCTAATTGGGATACGCAGTATTTT,CSANWDTQYF
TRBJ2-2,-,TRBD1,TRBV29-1,TGCAGCGTGACAGGGTTCGGTATAACCGGGGAGCTGTTTTTT,CSVTGFGITGELFF
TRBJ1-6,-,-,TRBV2,TGTGCCAGCAGTGCGGAGGCTGGGGAGAATTCACCCCTCCACTTT,CASSAEAGENSPLHF
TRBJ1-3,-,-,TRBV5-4,TGTGCCAGCAGCTTGGGGGGGCAGGCTGGAAACACCATATATTTT,CASSLGGQAGNTIYF
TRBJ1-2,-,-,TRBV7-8,TGTGCCAGCAGCTTAAACAGGGCGGTAAATGGCTACACCTTC,CASSLNRAVNGYTF
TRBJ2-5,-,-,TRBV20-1,TGCAGTGCTAGTAGCGGAGGTGGGACCCAGTACTTC,CSASSGGGTQYF
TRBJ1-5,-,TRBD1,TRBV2,TGTGCCAGCAGGGAAGGACAGGGAGGTCAGCCCCAGCATTTT,CASREGQGGQPQHF
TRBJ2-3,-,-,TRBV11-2,TGTGCCAGCAGCTTACGCGGGGTAGGACTCAAAGATACGCAGTATTTT,CASSLRGVGLKDTQYF
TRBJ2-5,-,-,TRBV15,TGTGCCACCAGCAGGGCATTTGGGCCCCAAGAGACCCAGTACTTC,CATSRAFGPQETQYF
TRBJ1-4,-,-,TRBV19,TGTGCCAGTAGTATGACAGGCGCGGATGAAAAACTGTTTTTT,CASSMTGADEKLFF
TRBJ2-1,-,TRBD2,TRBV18,TGTGCCAGCTCACCACAGCCAGCGGGAAGGAATGAGCAGTTCTTC,CASSPQPAGRNEQFF
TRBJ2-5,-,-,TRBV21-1,TGTGCCAGCTTTACTGGGGGGGTTAGCGAGCCCCAAGGAGAGACCCAGTACTTC,CASFTGGVSEPQGETQYF
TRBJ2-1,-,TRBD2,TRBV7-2,TGTGCCAGCAGCTCGAGCGGGAGAGGGTACAATGAGCAGTTCTTC,CASSSSGRGYNEQFF
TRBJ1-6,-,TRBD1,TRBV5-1,TGCGCCAGCAGCAACCGGGACAGGGCCAATTCACCCCTCCACTTT,CASSNRDRANSPLHF
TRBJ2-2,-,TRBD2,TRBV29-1,TGCAGCGTCGGACTAGCGGGAGCCGGGGAGCTGTTTTTT,CSVGLAGAGELFF
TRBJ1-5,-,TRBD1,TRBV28,TGTGCCAGCAGCCCAGTTGCAGGGGGCCGACAGCCCCAGCATTTT,CASSPVAGGRQPQHF
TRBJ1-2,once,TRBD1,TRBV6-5,TGTGCCAGCAGTTACTCCGGGACAGGGATCGGCTACACCTTC,CASSYSGTGIGYTF
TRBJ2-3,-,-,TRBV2,TGTGCCAGCAGTGAACTACTGCCTAGCACAGATACGCAGTATTTT,CASSELLPSTDTQYF
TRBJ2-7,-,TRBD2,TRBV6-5,TGTGCCAGCAGTTACGGTTGGGGGGGGGCCTACGAGCAGTACTTC,CASSYGWGGAYEQYF
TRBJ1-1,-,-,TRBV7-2,TGTGCCAGCAGCTTACAAGGGAGTCGCACTGAAGCTTTCTTT,CASSLQGSRTEAFF
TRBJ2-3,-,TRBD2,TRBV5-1,TGCGCCAGCAGCTTGGAGCGGGAGGAAGATACGCAGTATTTT,CASSLEREEDTQYF
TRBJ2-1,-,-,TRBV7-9,TGTGCCAGCAGCCTAAACTACAATGAGCAGTTCTTC,CASSLNYNEQFF
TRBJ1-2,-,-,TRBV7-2,TGTGCCAGCAGCTTAGGCCAGGACCATGGCTACACCTTC,CASSLGQDHGYTF
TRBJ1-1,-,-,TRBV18,TGTGCCAGCTCACCAGTGGCGAACACTGAAGCTTTCTTT,CASSPVANTEAFF
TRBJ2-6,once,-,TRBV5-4,TGTGCCAGCAGCTTGGATATTACCGGGGCCAACGTCCTGACTTTC,CASSLDITGANVLTF
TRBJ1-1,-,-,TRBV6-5,TGTGCCAGCAGCCAAGACAGGTGGGATGAAGCTTTCTTT,CASSQDRWDEAFF
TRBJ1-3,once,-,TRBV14,TGTGCCAGCAGCCGGCCCTCTGGAAACACCATATATTTT,CASSRPSGNTIYF
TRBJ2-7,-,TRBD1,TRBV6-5,TGTGCCAGCCGAAGGGGGGACAGGAGCTCCTACGAGCAGTACTTC,CASRRGDRSSYEQYF
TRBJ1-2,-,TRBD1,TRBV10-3,TGTGCCATCAGTGCAGGACAGGGGTACGATGGCTACACCTTC,CAISAGQGYDGYTF
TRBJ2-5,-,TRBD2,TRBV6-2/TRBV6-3,TGTGCCAGCAGTTTAGCGGGGGGAACGAAGACCCAGTACTTC,CASSLAGGTKTQYF
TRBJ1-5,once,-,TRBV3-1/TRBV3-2,TGTGCCAGCAGCCAAGATTCCCCCAGGGCGGGCAATCAGCCCCAGCATTTT,CASSQDSPRAGNQPQHF
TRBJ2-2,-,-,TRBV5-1,TGCGCCAGCAGCTTGGACAGGGCCCGGGTGGCCGGGGAGCTGTTTTTT,CASSLDRARVAGELFF
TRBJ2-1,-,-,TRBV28,TGTGCCAGCAGACTGAGGGGAAGCTCCTACAATGAGCAGTTCTTC,CASRLRGSSYNEQFF
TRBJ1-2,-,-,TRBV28,TGTGCCAGCAGCCTCGTAGGACGGTTAGCTAACTATGGCTACACCTTC,CASSLVGRLANYGYTF
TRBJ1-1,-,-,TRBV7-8,TGTGCCAGCAGACTTTCTGGACAGCGTCTCATGAACACTGAAGCTTTCTTT,CASRLSGQRLMNTEAFF